Below are 9 T cell receptor beta chains sequenced from a single sample in a study of T cell repertoires in cytomegalovirus infection. Their cognate antigens are unknown. TCRdb used MiXCR to reprocess the reads, holding one entry per CDR3 protein. The data show approximately 1,000,000 distinct CDR3 sequences, less than 40% seen once. The specimen comprised cultured CD8+ T cells from PBMCs, sampled from culture after CMV antigen stimulation. The receptor source for this set is a human donor in good health (CMV status not recorded). Some clones in this sample may be carry-over from other donors' samples.

The rearrangement uses TRBV7-6 and TRBJ1-3; D gene uncertain. Germline V CDR1 and CDR2: SGHVS, FNYEAQ. The germline V and J ends were trimmed by 5 bases and 0 bases, with 17 bases remaining between them. The CDR3 covers 17 residues. The CDR3 sequence is CASSPPYSAVSGNTIYF. The CDR3 DNA is TGTGCCAGCAGCCCACCTTACTCTGCGGTCTCTGGAAACACCATATATTTT.

The CDR3 sequence: CASSSGAAGAPTNEKLFF. Here the CDR3 DNA reads TGTGCCAGCAGCTCCGGGGCGGCCGGGGCCCCAACTAATGAAAAACTGTTTTTT. V usage is TRBV7-6 and J usage is TRBJ1-4; TRBD1 might be the D (5 bases). Trimming stripped 4 bases from V and 0 bases from J, with 18 bases between. The CDR3 length is 18 residues. Per germline, CDR1 SGHVS and CDR2 FNYEAQ.

The sample holds a few counts of this clonotype. The chain is built from TRBV27 and TRBJ2-3; D not resolved. Germline assignment: CDR1 MNHEY and CDR2 SMNVEV (reference sequence). Between the trimmed V and J ends, which lost 6 bases and 2 bases, there was a span of 12 bases. The CDR3 loop spans 14 amino acids. CDR3 sequence reads: CASSHNLFTDTQYF. The CDR3 nucleotides are TGTGCCAGCAGCCACAATCTTTTCACAGATACGCAGTATTTT.

In this sample, this clonotype turned up a few times. This chain joins TRBV7-9 and TRBJ2-3; D is undetermined. The CDR3 loop spans 14 amino acids. V lost 4 bases to trimming and J lost 2 bases, with 10 bases between them. Germline-derived CDR1 and CDR2 are SEHNR and FQNEAQ (reference sequence). The CDR3 DNA reads TGTGCCAGCAGCTCACCCACGAACACAGATACGCAGTATTTT. Translation gives CASSSPTNTDTQYF.

This chain joins TRBV7-6 and TRBJ1-3; 7 bases fit TRBD1. CDR1 is SGHVS and CDR2 is FNYEAQ in the germline V gene. The CDR3 contains 16 residues. V lost 2 bases, J lost 1 base, and 5 bases stayed unmatched. The CDR3 region is CASSLFKGASGNTIYF. The CDR3 DNA follows: TGTGCCAGCAGCTTATTTAAGGGGGCTTCTGGAAACACCATATATTTT.

This clonotype has only a few counts. This chain connects TRBV27 to TRBJ2-4; 10 nucleotides match TRBD1. The V gene end was trimmed by 4 bases and the J gene end by 8 bases; junction bases not matched to a gene: 8. The CDR3 sequence is 15 residues long. From germline, CDR1 is MNHEY and CDR2 SMNVEV (reference sequence). The CDR3 DNA reads as TGTGCCAGCAGTTCCCGGGACAGGGGACTTGACATTCAGTACTTC. It yields the protein CASSSRDRGLDIQYF.

In this sample, this clonotype turned up a few times. The genes are TRBV12-3 or TRBV12-4 and TRBJ2-1, with D maybe TRBD2 (8 bases). This CDR3 region has 18 residues. The V gene lost 1 base and the J gene lost 10 bases, with 26 bases spanning the gap. The CDR3 nucleotides read TGTGCCAGCAGTTTAGGGCGTGGACTAGCTGTCTGGGGACAGGAGCAGTTCTTC. Its translation: CASSLGRGLAVWGQEQFF.

The count of this clonotype is one. At one end the junction does not follow the germline gene, possibly because of a read error. The chain carries TRBV6-5 and TRBJ2-2, with D maybe TRBD2 (5 bases). The CDR3 has 13 amino acids. CDR1 MNHEY and CDR2 SVGAGI come from the germline V gene. The CDR3, as DNA: TGTGCCAACAGTTACCGAGGGCTTGGGGAGCTGTTTTTT. It specifies CANSYRGLGELFF.

V gene TRBV6-2 or TRBV6-3 combines with J gene TRBJ2-4; D possibly corresponds to TRBD1 (5 bases). Per germline, CDR1 MNHEY and CDR2 SVGEGT. V lost 6 bases, J lost 0 bases, and 15 bases lay in between. There are 16 residues in the CDR3. The CDR3 is CASSLDSALAKNIQYF. The CDR3 DNA follows: TGTGCCAGCAGCCTTGACAGCGCCTTAGCCAAAAACATTCAGTACTTC.